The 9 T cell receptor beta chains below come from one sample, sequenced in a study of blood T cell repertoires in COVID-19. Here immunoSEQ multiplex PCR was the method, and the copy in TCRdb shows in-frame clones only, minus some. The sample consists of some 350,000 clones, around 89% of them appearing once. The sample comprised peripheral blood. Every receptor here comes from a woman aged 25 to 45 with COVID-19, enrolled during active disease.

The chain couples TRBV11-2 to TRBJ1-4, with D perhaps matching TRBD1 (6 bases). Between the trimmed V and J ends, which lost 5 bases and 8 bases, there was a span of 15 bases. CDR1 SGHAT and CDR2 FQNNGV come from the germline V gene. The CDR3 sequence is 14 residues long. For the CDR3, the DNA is TGTGCCAGCAGCCTACAGGGAGTACAAGAAAAACTGTTTTTT. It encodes CASSLQGVQEKLFF.

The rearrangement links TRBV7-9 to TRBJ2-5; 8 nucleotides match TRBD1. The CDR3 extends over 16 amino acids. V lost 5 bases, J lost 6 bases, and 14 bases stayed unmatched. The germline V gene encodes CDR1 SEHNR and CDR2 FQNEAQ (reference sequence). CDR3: CASSSLVGQGWKTQYF. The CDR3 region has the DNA TGTGCCAGCAGCAGCTTAGTTGGACAGGGTTGGAAGACCCAGTACTTC.

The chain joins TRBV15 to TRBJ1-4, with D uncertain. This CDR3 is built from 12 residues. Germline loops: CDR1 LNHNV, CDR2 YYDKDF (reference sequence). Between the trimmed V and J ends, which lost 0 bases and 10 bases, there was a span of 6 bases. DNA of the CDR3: TGTGCCACCAGCAGAGAGGAGGTAAAACTGTTTTTT. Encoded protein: CATSREEVKLFF.

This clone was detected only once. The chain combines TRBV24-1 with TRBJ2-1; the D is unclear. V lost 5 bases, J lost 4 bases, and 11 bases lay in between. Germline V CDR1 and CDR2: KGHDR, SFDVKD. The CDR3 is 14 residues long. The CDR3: CATSGDSQYNEQFF. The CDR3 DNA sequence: TGTGCCACCAGTGGTGATAGCCAGTACAATGAGCAGTTCTTC.

The CDR3 loop is CASSQSTQGQDGELFF. CDR3 nucleotide sequence: TGCGCCAGCAGTCAATCAACCCAGGGGCAAGACGGGGAGCTGTTTTTT. The chain links TRBV23-1 to TRBJ2-2; D is possibly TRBD1 (6 bases). TRBV23-1 is filed as an ORF, its function uncertain. The CDR3 has 16 amino acids. The V end lost 0 bases, the J end lost 7 bases, and 15 bases lay between the germline ends.

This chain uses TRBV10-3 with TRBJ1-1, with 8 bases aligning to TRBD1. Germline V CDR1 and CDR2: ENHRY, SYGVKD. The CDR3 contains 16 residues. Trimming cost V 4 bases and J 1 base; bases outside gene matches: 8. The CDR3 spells CAISGIVQGGNTEAFF. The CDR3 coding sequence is TGTGCCATCAGTGGGATCGTACAGGGGGGGAACACTGAAGCTTTCTTT.

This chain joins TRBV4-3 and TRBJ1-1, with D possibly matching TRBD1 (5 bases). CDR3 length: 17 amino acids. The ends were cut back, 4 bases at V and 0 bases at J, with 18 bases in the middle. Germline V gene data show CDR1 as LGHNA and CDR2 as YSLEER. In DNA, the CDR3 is TGCGCCAGCAGCCCGGTGCTGGCGGGGCGAATGAACACTGAAGCTTTCTTT. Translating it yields CASSPVLAGRMNTEAFF.

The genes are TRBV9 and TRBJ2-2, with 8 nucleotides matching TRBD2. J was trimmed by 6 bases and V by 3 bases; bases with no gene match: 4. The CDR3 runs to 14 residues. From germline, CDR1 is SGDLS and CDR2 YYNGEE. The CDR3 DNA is TGTGCCAGCAGCGGAGCGGGAGTCCCCGGGGAGCTGTTTTTT. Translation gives CASSGAGVPGELFF.

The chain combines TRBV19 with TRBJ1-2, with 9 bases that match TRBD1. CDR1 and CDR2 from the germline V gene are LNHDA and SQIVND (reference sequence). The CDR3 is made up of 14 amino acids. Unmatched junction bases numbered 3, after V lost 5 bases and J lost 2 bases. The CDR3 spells CASSGGQGNYGYTF. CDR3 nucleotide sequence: TGTGCCAGTAGTGGAGGACAGGGGAACTATGGCTACACCTTC.